This note documents a single T cell receptor beta chain sequence. The ends were cut back, 3 bases at V and 6 bases at J, with 21 bases in the middle. This CDR3 comprises 17 residues. Germline CDR1 reads LNHDA; CDR2 reads SQIVND (reference sequence). This table comes from immunoSEQ multiplex PCR, and its TCRdb copy is limited to in-frame clones, with some not included. The sample consists of over 90,000 clones, 87% of them appearing once. This entry belongs to a study of blood T cell repertoires in COVID-19. About the study: From the United States, Italy and Spain came samples of acute and convalescent COVID-19. T cells, B-cell-depleted T cells, or PBMCs supplied cDNA or gDNA.

The J gene is TRBJ1-5, the V gene TRBV19; D gene unclear. Sequencing used peripheral blood. This receptor was obtained from a woman in her forties or fifties with COVID-19, enrolled during active disease. The CDR3 spells CASSMPPVSGLSQPQHF. CDR3 in DNA: TGTGCCAGTAGTATGCCCCCTGTCTCGGGGTTGAGTCAGCCCCAGCATTTT. Filled out from reference TRBV19 and TRBJ1-5, the complete variable domain reads DGGITQSPKYLFRKEGQNVTLSCEQNLNHDAMYWYRQDPGQGLRLIYYSQIVNDFQKGDIAEGYSVSREKKESFPLTVTSAQKNPTAFYLCASSMPPVSGLSQPQHFGDGTRLSIL.